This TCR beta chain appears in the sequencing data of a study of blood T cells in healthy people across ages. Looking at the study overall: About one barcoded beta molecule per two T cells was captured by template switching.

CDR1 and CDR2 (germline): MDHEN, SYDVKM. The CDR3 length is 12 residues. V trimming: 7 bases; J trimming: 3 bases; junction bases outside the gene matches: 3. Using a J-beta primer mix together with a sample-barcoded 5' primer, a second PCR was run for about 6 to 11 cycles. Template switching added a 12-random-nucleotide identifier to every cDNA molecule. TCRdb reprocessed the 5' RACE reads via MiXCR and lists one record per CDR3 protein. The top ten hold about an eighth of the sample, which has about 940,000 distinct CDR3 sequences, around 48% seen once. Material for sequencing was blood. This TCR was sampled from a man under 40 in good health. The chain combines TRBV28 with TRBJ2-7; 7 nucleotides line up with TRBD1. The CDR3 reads CASKTGNYEQYF. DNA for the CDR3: TGTGCCAGCAAGACAGGGAACTACGAGCAGTACTTC.